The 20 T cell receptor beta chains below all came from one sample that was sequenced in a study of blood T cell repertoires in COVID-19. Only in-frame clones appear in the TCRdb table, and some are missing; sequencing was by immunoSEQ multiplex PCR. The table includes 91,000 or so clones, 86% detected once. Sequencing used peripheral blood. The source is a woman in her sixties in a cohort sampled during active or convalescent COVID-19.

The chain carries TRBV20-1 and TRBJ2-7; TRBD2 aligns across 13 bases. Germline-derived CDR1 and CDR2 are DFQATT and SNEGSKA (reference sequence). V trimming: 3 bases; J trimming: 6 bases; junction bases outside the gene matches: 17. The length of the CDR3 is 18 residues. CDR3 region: CSASLRGLAGRPGREQYF. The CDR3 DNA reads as TGCAGTGCTAGTTTGAGGGGACTAGCGGGAAGGCCGGGTCGCGAGCAGTACTTC.

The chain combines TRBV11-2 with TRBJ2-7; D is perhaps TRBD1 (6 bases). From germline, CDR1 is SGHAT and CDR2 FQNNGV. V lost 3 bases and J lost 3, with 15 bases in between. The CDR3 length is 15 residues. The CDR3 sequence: CASSLVGDRNYEQYF. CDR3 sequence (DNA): TGTGCCAGCAGCTTGGTAGGTGACAGGAACTACGAGCAGTACTTC.

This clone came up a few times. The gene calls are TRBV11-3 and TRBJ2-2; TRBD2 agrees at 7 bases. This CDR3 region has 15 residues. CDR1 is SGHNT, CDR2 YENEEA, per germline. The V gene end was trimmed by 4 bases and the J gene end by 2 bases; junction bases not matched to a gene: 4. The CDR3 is CASSSREVNTGELFF. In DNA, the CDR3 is TGTGCCAGCAGCTCCCGGGAGGTCAACACCGGGGAGCTGTTTTTT.

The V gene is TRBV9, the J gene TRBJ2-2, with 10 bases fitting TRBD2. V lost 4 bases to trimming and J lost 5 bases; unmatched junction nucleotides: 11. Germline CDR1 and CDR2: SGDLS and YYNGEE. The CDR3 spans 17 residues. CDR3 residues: CASSPFLAGASTGELFF. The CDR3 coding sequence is TGTGCCAGCAGCCCCTTCCTAGCGGGAGCGTCAACCGGGGAGCTGTTTTTT.

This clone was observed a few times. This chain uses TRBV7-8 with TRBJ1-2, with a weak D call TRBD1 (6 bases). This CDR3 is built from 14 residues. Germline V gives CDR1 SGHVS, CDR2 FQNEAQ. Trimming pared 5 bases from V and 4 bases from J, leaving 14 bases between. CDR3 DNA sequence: TGTGCCAGCAGCGCATCGACAGGACCCTATGGCTACACCTTC. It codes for CASSASTGPYGYTF.

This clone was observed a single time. The CDR3 loop reads CASSAISYRDNSPLHF. CDR3 nucleotide sequence: TGTGCCAGCTCCGCAATCTCGTACAGGGATAATTCACCCCTCCACTTT. The V call is TRBV18, the J call TRBJ1-6, with D possibly TRBD1 on 6 matching bases. The CDR3 covers 16 residues. Trimming removed 6 bases from V and 5 bases from J, with 17 bases in between. CDR1 KGHSH and CDR2 LQKENI come from the germline V gene.

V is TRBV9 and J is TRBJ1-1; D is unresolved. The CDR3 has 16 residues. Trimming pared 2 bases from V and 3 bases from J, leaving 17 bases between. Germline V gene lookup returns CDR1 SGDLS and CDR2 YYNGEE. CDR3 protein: CASSVLGRVFYTEAFF. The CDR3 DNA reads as TGTGCCAGCAGCGTCCTGGGGAGGGTCTTTTACACTGAAGCTTTCTTT. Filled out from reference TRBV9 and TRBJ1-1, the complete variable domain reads DSGVTQTPKHLITATGQRVTLRCSPRSGDLSVYWYQQSLDQGLQFLIQYYNGEERAKGNILERFSAQQFPDLHSELNLSSLELGDSALYFCASSVLGRVFYTEAFFGQGTRLTVV.

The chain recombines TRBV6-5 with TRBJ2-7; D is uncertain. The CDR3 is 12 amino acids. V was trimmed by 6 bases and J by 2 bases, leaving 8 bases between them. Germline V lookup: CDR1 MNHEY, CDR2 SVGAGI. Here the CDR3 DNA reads TGTGCCAGCAGAAGGAGCCCCTACGAGCAGTACTTC. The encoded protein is CASRRSPYEQYF.

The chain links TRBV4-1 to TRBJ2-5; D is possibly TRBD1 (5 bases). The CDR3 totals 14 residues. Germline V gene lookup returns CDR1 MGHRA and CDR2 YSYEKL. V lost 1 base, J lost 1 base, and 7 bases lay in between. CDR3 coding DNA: TGCGCCAGCAGCCAAGCGACAGCCCAAGAGACCCAGTACTTC. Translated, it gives CASSQATAQETQYF.

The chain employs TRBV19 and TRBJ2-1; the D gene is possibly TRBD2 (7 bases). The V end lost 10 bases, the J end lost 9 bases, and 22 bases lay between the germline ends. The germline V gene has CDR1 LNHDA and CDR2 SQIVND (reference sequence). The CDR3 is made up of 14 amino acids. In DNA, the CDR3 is TGTGCCACCAATAAGGGGGGGGCAAATCTTGAGCAGTTCTTC. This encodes CATNKGGANLEQFF.

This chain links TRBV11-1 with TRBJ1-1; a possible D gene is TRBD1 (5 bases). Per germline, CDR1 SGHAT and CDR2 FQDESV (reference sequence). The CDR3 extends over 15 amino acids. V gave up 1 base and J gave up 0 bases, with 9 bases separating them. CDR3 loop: CASSLGGVMNTEAFF. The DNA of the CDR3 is TGTGCCAGCAGCTTAGGGGGGGTCATGAACACTGAAGCTTTCTTT.

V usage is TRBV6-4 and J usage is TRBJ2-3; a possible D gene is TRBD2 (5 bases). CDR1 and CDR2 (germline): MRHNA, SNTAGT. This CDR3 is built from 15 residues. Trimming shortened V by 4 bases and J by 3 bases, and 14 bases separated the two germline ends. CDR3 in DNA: TGTGCCAGCAGTGCACTAGGGCGACCTACAGATACGCAGTATTTT. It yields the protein CASSALGRPTDTQYF.

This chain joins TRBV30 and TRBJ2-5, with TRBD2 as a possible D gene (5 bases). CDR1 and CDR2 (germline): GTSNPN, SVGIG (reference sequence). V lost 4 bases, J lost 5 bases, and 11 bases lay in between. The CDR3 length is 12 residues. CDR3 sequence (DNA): TGTGCCTGGATGGGATCGGGGGAGACCCAGTACTTC. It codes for CAWMGSGETQYF.

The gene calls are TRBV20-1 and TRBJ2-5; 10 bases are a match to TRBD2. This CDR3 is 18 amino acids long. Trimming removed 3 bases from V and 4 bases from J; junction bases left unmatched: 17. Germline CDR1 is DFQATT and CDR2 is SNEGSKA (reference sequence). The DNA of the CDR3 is TGCAGTGCTAGTGGTCCTAGGGGCCTAGCGGGAGACGGAGAGACCCAGTACTTC. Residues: CSASGPRGLAGDGETQYF.

The chain's CDR3 is CASSWTGANTEAFF. In nucleotides, the CDR3 is TGCGCCAGCAGTTGGACAGGGGCGAACACTGAAGCTTTCTTT. This chain uses TRBV5-1 with TRBJ1-1; 9 bases fit TRBD1. V lost 5 bases to trimming and J lost 1 base; unmatched junction nucleotides: 3. The CDR3 runs to 14 residues. CDR1 and CDR2 from the germline V gene are SGHRS and YFSETQ.

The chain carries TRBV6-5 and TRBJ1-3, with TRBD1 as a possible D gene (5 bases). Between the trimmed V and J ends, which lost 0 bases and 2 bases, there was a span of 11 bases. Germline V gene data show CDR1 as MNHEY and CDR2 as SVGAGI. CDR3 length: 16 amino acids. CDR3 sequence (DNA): TGTGCCAGCAGTTACTCCCGACAGTCAGCTGGAAACACCATATATTTT. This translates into CASSYSRQSAGNTIYF.

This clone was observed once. Here the CDR3 DNA reads TGCGCCAGCAGCGTCGACTGGGACTATGGCTACACCTTC. It translates to CASSVDWDYGYTF. The J gene is TRBJ1-2, the V gene TRBV5-1; D is undetermined. The germline V and J ends were trimmed by 4 bases and 3 bases, with 10 bases remaining between them. This CDR3 is built from 13 residues. From germline, CDR1 is SGHRS and CDR2 YFSETQ.

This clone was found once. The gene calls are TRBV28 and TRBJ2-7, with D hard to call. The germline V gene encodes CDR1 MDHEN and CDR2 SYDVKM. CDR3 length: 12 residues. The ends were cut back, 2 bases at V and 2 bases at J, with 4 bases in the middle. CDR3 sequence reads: CASSLAAYEQYF. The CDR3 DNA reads TGTGCCAGCAGTTTAGCAGCCTACGAGCAGTACTTC.

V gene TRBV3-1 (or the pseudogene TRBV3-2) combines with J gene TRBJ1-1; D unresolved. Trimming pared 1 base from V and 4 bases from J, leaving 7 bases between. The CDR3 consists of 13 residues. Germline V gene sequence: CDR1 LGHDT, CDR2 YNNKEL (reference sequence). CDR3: CASSQAQLTEAFF. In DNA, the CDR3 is TGTGCCAGCAGCCAAGCACAGCTCACTGAAGCTTTCTTT.

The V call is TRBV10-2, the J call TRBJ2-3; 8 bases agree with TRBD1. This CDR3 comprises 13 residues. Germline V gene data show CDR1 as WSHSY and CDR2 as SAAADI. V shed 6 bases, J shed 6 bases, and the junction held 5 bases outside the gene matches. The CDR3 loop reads CASRRGQGDTQYF. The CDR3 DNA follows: TGCGCCAGCAGAAGAGGACAGGGCGATACGCAGTATTTT.